This TCR beta chain was observed in a study of T-cell memory formation after mild COVID-19. The CDR3 has 13 residues. Trimming stripped 2 bases from V and 8 bases from J, with 11 bases between. The V gene's germline CDR1 is SGHRS and CDR2 YFSETQ. TCRdb re-called the 5' RACE reads with MiXCR, one entry per CDR3 protein. The profile covers over 450,000 distinct CDR3 sequences, with around 21% appearing a single time and roughly an eighth taken by the ten largest. The J gene is TRBJ1-5, the V gene TRBV5-1, with D perhaps matching TRBD1 (6 bases). This clonotype was obtained from an adult woman who had mild COVID-19 (a few samples of this study predate the infection). Cell type and time point are not known. The sequencing sample was made of PBMCs or a T cell subset sorted from them (not recorded which). CDR3 DNA: TGCGCCAGCAGCTTAAGGGGGAGAGAGCCCCAGCATTTT. This codes for CASSLRGREPQHF.